A single T cell receptor beta chain is shown here with its context. Its specificity is unknown. Both 60 Vbeta primers and 13 Jbeta primers went into the PCR. The authors' processing: Counted up in a later analysis, unique TCR beta chains came to around 80 million, with around 10 million shared. Some clones are missing from TCRdb's copy, which holds only in-frame ones; the method was immunoSEQ multiplex PCR. V, J and clone size were drawn from that table, and D and trimming were deduced from the DNA. The sample carries around 170,000 clones, approximately 80% recorded once. The source of the sample is a study of cytomegalovirus exposure and HLA in healthy donors. Findings of the study overall: Of the V segments, some could not be distinguished, including TRBV6-2 and TRBV6-3, and were excluded. Follow-up analysis seemed to connect common viral pathogens with several of the most significant clusters identified. It was 150 to 200 TCR beta chains that were listed as cytomegalovirus-associated.

J was trimmed by 4 bases and V by 6 bases; bases with no gene match: 3. This CDR3 comprises 12 residues. CDR1 SQVTM and CDR2 ANQGSEA come from the germline V gene. The sequenced sample consisted of PBMCs. The chain combines TRBV29-1 with TRBJ2-3; 8 positions agree with TRBD1. This sequence originates from a woman under 30 in good health and CMV-seronegative. The CDR3 protein is CSVDRDPDTQYF. CDR3 sequence (DNA): TGCAGCGTGGACAGGGATCCAGATACGCAGTATTTT.